This T cell receptor beta chain was documented in a study of cytomegalovirus exposure and HLA in healthy donors (dated by TCRdb to 2017 to 2019). For the study in its entirety: According to an earlier analysis of 450 to 650 of the donors, about 180 million T cells yielded approximately 120 million unique TCR beta sequences and 250 to 350 Gb of sequence data. An early release that covered about 600 HLA-typed donors contained approximately 300 gigabases of sequencing data and tens of millions of unique TCR sequences. Of the 300 to 500 genotyped donors, less than 90% were placed in the genetic ancestry cluster associated with self-reported Caucasian donors. The study was designed to test whether signatures of past pathogen exposure could be identified by cataloging public T cell receptors. The T cell repertoires of under 750 subjects were profiled by immunosequencing and related to cytomegalovirus serostatus. Besides the first cohort of around 700 subjects, a separate validation cohort made up of 120 different subjects was used. High-throughput TCR immunosequencing, statistical association of individual TCRs with disease status, and machine learning were combined to predict cytomegalovirus infection status. A later analysis re-examined previously published TCR beta repertoires from several hundred donors and added high-resolution HLA genotyping to investigate patterns of TCR occurrence. Rather than drawing on any new phenotypic data, the later analysis identified candidate immune exposures from TCR beta sequences and the way those sequences occurred across donors. To decide whether each TCR beta V gene segment behaved as functional or pseudogenic, an earlier analysis of some 540 of the donors relied on high-throughput TCR beta sequencing. Alongside the repertoire data, information on donor age, sex, ethnicity and CMV serostatus was compiled. Genome-wide SNP genotypes for about 55% of the roughly 670 donors were used in a later genetic analysis, which treated that subset as a discovery cohort. All discovery cohort repertoires had been generated on a single sequencing platform. Class I and class II HLA loci were covered by the typing at four-digit resolution. Typing coverage varied by locus: about 620-630 donors for A, B, C, DRB1 and DQB1; approximately 500 for DQA1; over 600 for DPA1; more than 450 for DPB1. About five DR-DQ haplotypes were treated as single units for association and clustering because of strong linkage in the cohort. On average, over 200,000 unique TCR beta nucleotide sequences were sequenced per donor among a few hundred genotyped donors of the cohort, with around 19% of those sequences being non-productive. The research as a whole found: Specific HLA alleles were associated with roughly 17,000 TCR beta sequences at a false discovery rate of 0.05 in a later analysis. A later analysis found that most CMV-associated TCR beta chains appeared HLA-restricted, with HLA associations seemingly driven largely by CMV exposure. The earlier analysis of 587 of the donors excluded over 15 rarely observed V segments, including chromosome 9 orphons, because counts were too low. In a later genetic analysis, a missense DCLRE1C variant was associated with V-gene and J-gene trimming of TCR beta chains, and the association was replicated in an independent cohort. Most TCR sequences were seen in very few donors, while some public TCRs were found in many individuals. According to a later analysis, TCR association rates differed among HLA loci, with DRB1 alleles showing the most associated TCRs and HLA-C alleles showing the fewest. Linkage disequilibrium might explain the correlated functional status among segregating V segments, but an unknown experimental factor could not be ruled out. Cytomegalovirus status was reported to be diagnosed by the classifier with high specificity and sensitivity in both the original and validation cohorts. It was suggested by the authors that the approach could potentially be generalized to other disease states and immunological phenotypes. Sequencing depth was assumed to be roughly uniform across donors in the presence/absence analyses, though that assumption may not hold. In a later analysis, several top co-occurrence clusters were reported to appear linked to parvovirus B19, influenza, CMV and Epstein-Barr virus. Some IMGT-functional V segments, including TRBV6-2 and TRBV6-3, could not be told apart with the 87-base-pair reads, so those segments were excluded. Because HLA typing was missing for some donors at each locus, association tests included only the typed subset. In a later analysis, HLA-associated TCR beta chains showed more clonal expansion and lower generation probabilities than non-associated chains that were equally common. CMV serostatus was the only immune exposure information available for the cohort. A cluster of highly shared sequence variants was judged likely to represent a technical artifact of the sequencing pipeline. In vitro tests confirmed that a few of the cytomegalovirus-associated TCR beta chains recognize cytomegalovirus antigens. An earlier analysis of approximately 500 of the donors showed that most TCR beta V segments appeared in productive rearrangements either about 87% or about 30% of the time, which broadly matched IMGT annotations. When HLA alleles, especially DR and DQ, strongly co-occurred, TCR associations were difficult to assign to individual alleles. In the study, approximately 150 TCR beta chains were listed as associated with cytomegalovirus. A further reported finding was that TCR beta sequences accurately predicted the HLA-A and HLA-B alleles for most subjects in the first cohort. A later genetic analysis reported fewer N-insertions in productive TCRs among donors in an Asian-associated ancestry cluster than the approximately 670-donor mean. This cohort had only TCR beta chains sequenced, and the lack of alpha or paired-chain data limited which features could be detected.

In the germline V gene, CDR1 corresponds to SGHTA and CDR2 to FQGNSA. The CDR3 sequence holds 13 residues, the cysteine and phenylalanine included. The entry retains the CDR3 DNA only, 39 bases that are in frame from base 1. Libraries were built with the immunoSEQ multiplex PCR assay. For the multiplex PCR, a mixture combining 60 forward primers for TCR Vbeta segments and 13 reverse primers for TCR Jbeta segments was used. The CDR3 region of rearranged TCR beta genes was amplified from genomic DNA with a multiplex PCR assay. The amplified TCR beta libraries were sequenced on the Illumina HiSeq System as 87-base-pair reads. From the authors' description of their analysis: A later analysis counted 75 million to 100 million unique TCR beta chains across the roughly 700 repertoires, and some 11 million of these chains were shared by at least two donors. Raw reads were error-corrected and collapsed into unique sequences by a nearest-neighbor algorithm in which closely related sequences were merged to remove PCR and sequencing errors. V, D and J gene segments were assigned by aligning CDR3 sequences to IMGT reference sequences. Each retained sequence needed at least a six-nucleotide match to both a V gene segment and a J gene segment. A rearrangement counted as productive if the CDR3 had no stop codons and remained in frame with V and J, and every other rearrangement counted as non-productive. Following IMGT convention, CDR3 was defined as the stretch from the second conserved V-encoded cysteine to the conserved J-encoded phenylalanine. The earlier analysis of 550 to 650 of the donors excluded any sequence lacking an unambiguous match to a single V gene segment. An earlier analysis of approximately 590 of the donors called V segments functional above 56.7% productive rearrangements and segregating when the between-donor standard deviation exceeded 5%. A statistical classification framework was built for diagnosing cytomegalovirus status from the catalog of TCR beta chain sequences. A later analysis assigned V and J genes by comparing TCR nucleotide sequences with IMGT/GENE-DB human TR gene sequences. Using the TCRdist pipeline, a later analysis assigned CDR3 sequences along with most-parsimonious VDJ recombination scenarios. In a later analysis, every TCR beta chain was defined by the combination of its CDR3 amino acid sequence and its V-gene family, and reads without a unique V-gene family were dropped. To address suspected cross-contamination and a sequencing artifact, a later analysis removed roughly 580 highly shared, low-generation-probability nucleotide sequences. In a later analysis, a clonal expansion index was calculated for each public chain from normalized within-repertoire ranks of inferred template counts. In a later analysis, generation probabilities were computed with a VDJ recombination model fitted to out-of-frame rearrangements, and the resulting probabilities were checked against IGoR. A later analysis scored TCR-TCR, TCR-HLA and TCR-CMV co-occurrence with hypergeometric tests, applying a repertoire-size bias correction to TCR pairs. False discovery rates were estimated in a later analysis by permuting HLA or CMV assignments 20 times. In a later analysis, co-occurring TCRs were grouped with DBSCAN, and TCRdist sequence similarity was added when clustering was performed within HLA-allele-positive subsets. Repertoires with fewer than 30,000 or more than 120,000 public chains were left out of co-occurrence clustering, as were a few repertoires with anomalous nucleotide sharing. As stored in TCRdb, this immuneACCESS dataset retains in-frame rearrangements with V and J assigned. A fraction of the clones does not appear; measured against another copy, unresolved V genes explain less than half of the discrepancy, and the remainder lacks a known reason. D and trimming were read from the DNA, whereas the V and J calls and clone size are those reported in that table. Counted in this sample were about 140,000 clones; roughly four fifths of them appeared once. Around 2% of the sample lies in the top ten.

With regard to this clone: It has no known antigen specificity. Germline is not matched at one junction end, which may reflect a read error.

In total, fewer than 750 healthy bone marrow donors made up the cohort. All cohort members were sampled while nominally healthy, although unrecorded immune exposures were likely present. The donor tested CMV seronegative, placing the donor among the 350 or so seronegative members of the cohort. Every donor gave a peripheral blood sample, and the peripheral blood mononuclear cells from that sample were used for TCR beta sequencing. Genomic DNA was extracted from the blood cell samples with the Qiagen DNeasy Blood Extraction Kit. Sequencing input: PBMCs. This receptor was obtained from a woman aged 40 to 50 in good health and CMV-seronegative. Recombination joined TRBV7-2 with TRBJ1-2; TRBD1 is a weak D gene call, 5 bases matching. The CDR3 protein is CASSPSPGAFTSF. The DNA sequence follows: TGTGCCAGCAGCCCCTCGCCTGGGGCCTTCACATCCTTC. Supplemented by the reference TRBV7-2 and TRBJ1-2 proteins around the CDR3, the complete variable domain is GAGVSQSPSNKVTEKGKDVELRCDPISGHTALYWYRQSLGQGLEFLIYFQGNSAPDKSGLPSDRFSAERTGGSVSTLTIQRTQQEDSAVYLCASSPSPGAFTSFGSGTRLTVV.